What follows are 21 T cell receptor beta chains derived from one specimen sequenced in a study of cytomegalovirus exposure and HLA in healthy donors. Researchers ran the PCR with 60 Vbeta and 13 Jbeta primers. Profiled with immunoSEQ multiplex PCR; TCRdb holds only in-frame clones, not every one. The data hold 150,000 to 200,000 clones, with roughly three quarters observed a single time. The source material was PBMCs. The receptors were gathered from a male donor in good health and CMV-seropositive.

This rearrangement joins TRBV20-1 to TRBJ1-4; tentatively, D is TRBD1 (5 bases). The V gene lost 4 bases and the J gene lost 8 bases, with 8 bases spanning the gap. The V gene's germline CDR1 is DFQATT and CDR2 SNEGSKA (reference sequence). The CDR3 length is 11 residues. DNA of the CDR3: TGCAGTGCTATTGACAGAGAAAAACTGTTTTTT. Translated: CSAIDREKLFF.

The chain couples TRBV27 to TRBJ2-7; D possibly corresponds to TRBD2 (5 bases). Per germline, CDR1 MNHEY and CDR2 SMNVEV (reference sequence). With 2 bases removed from V and 5 bases from J, the gap between germline ends came to 13 bases. The CDR3 totals 14 residues. This CDR3 reads CASSLGGALHEQYF. CDR3 coding DNA: TGTGCCAGCAGTTTAGGAGGTGCCTTGCACGAGCAGTACTTC.

The V call is TRBV28, the J call TRBJ2-2; 8 nucleotides match TRBD2. J was trimmed by 9 bases and V by 5 bases; bases with no gene match: 20. Per the germline V gene, CDR1 is MDHEN and CDR2 is SYDVKM. The CDR3 is made up of 18 amino acids. As DNA, the CDR3 is TGTGCCAGCAGTCTTGATTCAGTCGGGACTAGGCGTATTAGGGAGCTGTTTTTT. The encoded protein is CASSLDSVGTRRIRELFF.

This clone was found a few times. The chain couples TRBV28 to TRBJ2-7; D gene ambiguous. The V gene lost 2 bases and the J gene lost 3 bases, with 8 bases spanning the gap. The germline gives CDR1 MDHEN, CDR2 SYDVKM. CDR3 length: 13 amino acids. CDR3 protein: CASSLIHRYEQYF. The CDR3 DNA reads as TGTGCCAGCAGTTTAATACACCGCTACGAGCAGTACTTC.

This chain joins TRBV18 and TRBJ1-6; 7 bases align to TRBD1. V lost 4 bases, J lost 5 bases, and 2 bases stayed unmatched. Germline CDR1 reads KGHSH; CDR2 reads LQKENI. CDR3 length equals 14 residues. CDR3 in amino acids: CASSRGQNNSPLHF. The DNA of the CDR3 is TGTGCCAGCTCACGGGGACAGAATAATTCACCCCTCCACTTT.

This chain connects TRBV7-2 to TRBJ2-5; TRBD2 matches 7 bases. Germline CDR1 SGHTA, CDR2 FQGNSA. The CDR3 is made up of 14 amino acids. V lost 5 bases, J lost 1 base, and 4 bases stayed unmatched. CDR3: CASSGSGAQETQYF. The CDR3 DNA sequence: TGTGCCAGCAGCGGAAGCGGGGCCCAAGAGACCCAGTACTTC. The entire variable domain, with the rest obtained from reference TRBV7-2 and TRBJ2-5, is as follows: GAGVSQSPSNKVTEKGKDVELRCDPISGHTALYWYRQSLGQGLEFLIYFQGNSAPDKSGLPSDRFSAERTGGSVSTLTIQRTQQEDSAVYLCASSGSGAQETQYFGPGTRLLVL.

The V call is TRBV25-1, the J call TRBJ1-1; 8 nucleotides align to TRBD1. Germline V lookup: CDR1 MGHDK, CDR2 SYGVNS. CDR3 length: 16 amino acids. The trim removed 4 bases at V and 0 bases at J, leaving 7 bases unmatched. The CDR3 bases are TGTGCCAGCAGTGCAGGGACAGGTTCAATGAACACTGAAGCTTTCTTT. Translating gives CASSAGTGSMNTEAFF.

This clone has only a few counts. V gene TRBV5-1 combines with J gene TRBJ1-2; no clear D. Germline CDR1 and CDR2: SGHRS and YFSETQ. The CDR3 has 16 amino acids. V was trimmed by 0 bases and J by 0 bases, leaving 12 bases between them. The CDR3 nucleotides read TGCGCCAGCAGCTTGGACGGGTCAGCGGCTAACTATGGCTACACCTTC. It specifies CASSLDGSAANYGYTF.

The chain is built from TRBV11-2 and TRBJ1-1, with 10 positions matching TRBD1. With V trimmed by 8 bases and J by 6 bases, 6 bases remained unmatched. Germline V CDR1 and CDR2: SGHAT, FQNNGV. The CDR3 runs 13 residues. CDR3 sequence reads: CASLRDRGSEAFF. The CDR3 nucleotides read TGTGCCAGCCTCCGGGACAGGGGCTCTGAAGCTTTCTTT.

This chain uses TRBV4-1 with TRBJ2-5; possible D gene TRBD2, 6 bases. Germline assignment: CDR1 MGHRA and CDR2 YSYEKL. V lost 0 bases and J 2 bases, leaving 10 bases between the germline ends. The CDR3 consists of 15 residues. CDR3 sequence: CASSQDWGVQETQYF. In DNA, the CDR3 is TGCGCCAGCAGCCAAGACTGGGGGGTTCAAGAGACCCAGTACTTC.

This clone was observed a few times. This sequence joins TRBV20-1 and TRBJ1-1, with 7 bases aligning to TRBD1. The germline CDR1 and CDR2 sequences are DFQATT and SNEGSKA (reference sequence). The trim removed 6 bases at V and 10 bases at J, leaving 5 bases unmatched. The CDR3 length is 10 residues. The CDR3 DNA is TGCAGTGCCGAGGGGGCATCAGCTTTCTTT. It codes for CSAEGASAFF.

This chain connects TRBV19 to TRBJ1-1; the D is unclear. Germline-derived CDR1 and CDR2 are LNHDA and SQIVND (reference sequence). CDR3 length: 15 amino acids. Trimming pared 8 bases from V and 1 base from J, leaving 17 bases between. The CDR3 DNA reads as TGTGCCAGTCGAAGCCCGGCGGATGAGAACACTGAAGCTTTCTTT. Translated: CASRSPADENTEAFF.

The rearrangement links TRBV19 to TRBJ2-7; 8 nucleotides align to TRBD1. Trimming removed 1 base from V and 2 bases from J; junction bases left unmatched: 1. The germline V gene encodes CDR1 LNHDA and CDR2 SQIVND (reference sequence). This CDR3 comprises 14 residues. CDR3 amino acids: CASSIVGQAYEQYF. CDR3 DNA sequence: TGTGCCAGTAGTATAGTGGGACAGGCCTACGAGCAGTACTTC.

This chain links TRBV7-6 with TRBJ2-5; D is possibly TRBD1 (6 bases). The CDR3 loop spans 13 amino acids. Germline-derived CDR1 and CDR2 are SGHVS and FNYEAQ. Trimming took 5 bases from V and 5 from J, leaving 12 bases between them. The CDR3, as DNA: TGTGCCAGCAGCGCTACAGGGCGCGAGACCCAGTACTTC. Amino acids: CASSATGRETQYF.

The chain has TRBV19 and TRBJ2-3, with D possibly TRBD2 on 5 matching bases. The CDR3 consists of 14 residues. Trimming left V 2 bases short and J 2 bases short, with 8 bases between. CDR1 and CDR2 (germline): LNHDA, SQIVND (reference sequence). CDR3 coding DNA: TGTGCCAGTAGTATATCGGGGAACACAGATACGCAGTATTTT. Its translation: CASSISGNTDTQYF.

This rearrangement joins TRBV7-2 to TRBJ2-7; 8 nucleotides line up with TRBD1. Germline V gene data show CDR1 as SGHTA and CDR2 as FQGNSA. CDR3 size: 12 residues. The trim removed 7 bases at V and 6 bases at J, leaving 5 bases unmatched. The CDR3 DNA follows: TGTGCCAGCAACCACAGGGGGAGCGAGCAGTACTTC. This gives the protein CASNHRGSEQYF.

This chain uses TRBV9 with TRBJ2-7; 8 nucleotides align to TRBD2. CDR1 SGDLS and CDR2 YYNGEE come from the germline V gene. After removal of 4 bases from V and 0 bases from J, the junction contained 6 bases not matched to a gene. This CDR3 contains 15 residues. The CDR3 nucleotides are TGTGCCAGCAGCTTTTCAGCGGGAGACTCCTACGAGCAGTACTTC. Its translation: CASSFSAGDSYEQYF.

The rearrangement uses TRBV23-1 and TRBJ1-2; TRBD1 matches at 8 bases. TRBV23-1 is marked as an open reading frame, function uncertain. The V gene end was trimmed by 5 bases and the J gene end by 8 bases; junction bases not matched to a gene: 16. The CDR3 sequence is 16 residues long. The CDR3 region has the DNA TGCGCCAGCAGTGAGGCCCGACAGGGGAGAATGGGAGGCTACACCTTC. This translates into CASSEARQGRMGGYTF.

The chain combines TRBV11-3 with TRBJ2-1, with 8 nucleotides matching TRBD1. CDR1 SGHNT and CDR2 YENEEA come from the germline V gene. The V segment lost 4 bases and the J segment 2 bases; nucleotides outside the gene matches: 4. CDR3 length equals 15 residues. In DNA form, the CDR3 reads TGTGCCAGCAGCTCCGGGACAGGTACCTACAATGAGCAGTTCTTC. It encodes CASSSGTGTYNEQFF.

This clone was seen only a few times. The rearrangement links TRBV18 to TRBJ1-2; 7 bases map to TRBD1. CDR1 is KGHSH and CDR2 is LQKENI in the germline V gene. CDR3 length: 14 residues. With V trimmed by 3 bases and J by 6 bases, 7 bases remained unmatched. CDR3 in DNA: TGTGCCAGCTCACCGATACAGGGGAAGGATGGCTACACCTTC. As protein: CASSPIQGKDGYTF.

The table lists this clone with a few counts. The V and J genes are TRBV5-6 and TRBJ2-7; no reliable D call. Trimming cost V 4 bases and J 4 bases, with 9 bases left between them. The CDR3 sequence is 12 residues long. Germline-derived CDR1 and CDR2 are SGHDT and YYEEEE. The chain's CDR3 is CASSPFGYEQYF. The CDR3 DNA reads TGTGCCAGCAGCCCCTTCGGGTACGAGCAGTACTTC.